The rows below give T cell receptor beta chains drawn from one sample of a study of blood T cell repertoires in COVID-19. Data came from immunoSEQ multiplex PCR; TCRdb stores just in-frame clones and leaves some out. The table lists some 140,000 clones, around three quarters of them singletons, with 11% in the top ten. The sample was peripheral blood. These TCRs come from a human donor in a cohort sampled during active COVID-19. CDR3s include the opening cysteine and the closing phenylalanine or tryptophan. D genes are given only for firm matches. Clone size appears in some rows only: once, few, many, or a class for an expanded clone.

v_gene	abundance	d_gene	CDR3aa
TRBV18	-	TRBD2	CASSPGTSGGSDTQYF
TRBV7-3	-	-	CASSSSGTLLTGELFF
TRBV7-8	-	TRBD1	CASSLARFQPGTGALTRGYTF
TRBV11-2	-	-	CASSGGWNTEAFF
TRBV27	-	TRBD1	CASSLTGTGNEQYF
TRBV24-1	-	-	CATSDSLLVQETQYF
TRBV3-1/TRBV3-2	few	-	CASSQSSEAFF
TRBV6-1	-	-	CASSENREKLFF
TRBV13	-	-	CASSTGPQANSPLHF
TRBV19	few	TRBD2	CASSTTSGGNYEQFF
TRBV18	-	-	CASSPEGPSGNTIYF
TRBV15	-	-	CATSRDRQGGSPLHF
TRBV5-1	-	-	CASSLGPDRPYEQYF
TRBV5-6	-	TRBD1	CASSLRRGTGTPNQPQHF
TRBV19	-	-	CASRSGGLTSPLHF
TRBV5-4	once	TRBD2	CASSIAGGYNEQFF
TRBV18	few	-	CASSPYRQGLYGYTF
TRBV2	-	-	CASTRSRGREGYTF
TRBV7-8	-	TRBD2	CASSRLAAMVADTQYF
TRBV18	-	-	CASSPYSDSHGYTF
TRBV9	few	-	CASSADTTMNTEAFF
TRBV2	-	TRBD1	CASSEDRPRMNTEAFF
TRBV28	-	TRBD1	CASKTGGAGSAQHF
TRBV4-1	-	-	CASSQVWALRGYTF
TRBV7-9	-	TRBD1	CASSLGGQAPYEQYF
TRBV5-4	-	-	CASSFIQGNSPLHF
TRBV14	-	-	CASSQGLTVNTGELFF
TRBV27	-	TRBD1	CASSLTGGTEAFF
TRBV3-1/TRBV3-2	-	-	CASSQTVDQPQHF
TRBV2	many	TRBD2	CASSEMGGRSYEQYF
TRBV30	-	-	CAWSVSGAEAFF
TRBV19	-	TRBD1	CASSLGQGAENGELFF
TRBV11-2	few	TRBD2	CASSLSSGGQQFF
TRBV7-3	few	-	CASSLNRGSSYNEQFF
TRBV30	-	-	CAWSAREATNIQYF
TRBV7-2	few	TRBD2	CASSLALASGAQGTQYF
TRBV28	-	-	CASSFGGLNEKLFF
TRBV6-6	once	TRBD1	CASSYSGQGAYNEQFF
TRBV6-1	few	TRBD1	CASSEDLDRGPLNQPQHF
TRBV2	-	-	CASSRDSNTGELFF